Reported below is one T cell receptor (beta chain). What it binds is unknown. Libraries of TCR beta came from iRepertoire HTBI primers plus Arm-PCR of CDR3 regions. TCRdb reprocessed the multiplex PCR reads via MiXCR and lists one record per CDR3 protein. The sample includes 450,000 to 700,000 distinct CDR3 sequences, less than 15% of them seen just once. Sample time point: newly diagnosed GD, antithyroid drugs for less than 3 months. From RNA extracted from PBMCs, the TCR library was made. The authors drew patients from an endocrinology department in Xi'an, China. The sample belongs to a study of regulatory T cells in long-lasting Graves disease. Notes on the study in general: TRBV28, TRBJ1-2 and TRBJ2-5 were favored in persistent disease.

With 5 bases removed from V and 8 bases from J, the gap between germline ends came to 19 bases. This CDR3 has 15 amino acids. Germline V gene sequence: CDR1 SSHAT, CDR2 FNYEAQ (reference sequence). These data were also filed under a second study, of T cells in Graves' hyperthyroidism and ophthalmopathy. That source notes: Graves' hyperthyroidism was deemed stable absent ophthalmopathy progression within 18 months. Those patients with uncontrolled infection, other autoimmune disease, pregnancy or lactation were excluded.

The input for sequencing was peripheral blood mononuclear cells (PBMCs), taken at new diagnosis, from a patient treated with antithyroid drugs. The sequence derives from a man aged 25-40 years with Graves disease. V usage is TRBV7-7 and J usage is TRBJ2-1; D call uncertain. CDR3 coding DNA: TGTGCCAGCAGCCAGAGGTTTATAGGCGTGGATGAGCAGTTCTTC. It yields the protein CASSQRFIGVDEQFF.